The 15 T cell receptor beta chains given below trace back to one sample, sequenced in a study of shared clonotypes between healthy human individuals. Generated by immunoSEQ multiplex PCR, the TCRdb table keeps only in-frame clones and is missing some. Among 2 million to 2.5 million clones listed, roughly 91% were seen once. CD45RO-negative, CCR7-positively selected cells formed the naive CD8 fraction, excluding terminally differentiated effector memory CD45RA+ cells. Input material: naive CD8+ T cells from PBMCs. Receptor source: a man between 18 and 35 years old in good health. Some clones in this sample may be carry-over from other donors' samples.

The rearrangement joins TRBV2 to TRBJ1-1; the D is unclear. Trimming removed 1 base from V and 4 bases from J, with 10 bases in between. This CDR3 is 14 amino acids long. Germline CDR1 and CDR2: SNHLY and FYNNEI. CDR3 loop: CASSEGPGSTEAFF. CDR3 sequence (DNA): TGTGCCAGCAGTGAAGGACCCGGGAGCACTGAAGCTTTCTTT.

The J gene is TRBJ1-5, the V gene TRBV15; 8 bases agree with TRBD1. CDR1 LNHNV and CDR2 YYDKDF come from the germline V gene (reference sequence). V lost 0 bases to trimming and J lost 2 bases; unmatched junction nucleotides: 12. This CDR3 contains 19 residues. The CDR3 sequence is CATSRDTGRGRIGNQPQHF. DNA for the CDR3: TGTGCCACCAGCAGAGATACCGGCAGGGGGCGCATCGGCAATCAGCCCCAGCATTTT.

V is TRBV19 and J is TRBJ2-7; 7 nucleotides align to TRBD1. The trim removed 6 bases at V and 0 bases at J, leaving 5 bases unmatched. Germline CDR1 is LNHDA and CDR2 is SQIVND (reference sequence). The CDR3 runs to 14 residues. This CDR3 is CASSGQESSYEQYF. The CDR3 bases are TGTGCCAGTAGCGGACAGGAATCCTCCTACGAGCAGTACTTC.

The chain has TRBV19 and TRBJ2-1, with TRBD2 identical over 7 bases. This CDR3 has 14 amino acids. Germline trimming cut 7 bases from V and 8 bases from J; bases unmatched to any gene: 11. Looked up from germline, CDR1 is LNHDA and CDR2 is SQIVND (reference sequence). The CDR3 DNA sequence: TGTGCCAGTACCCTAAGAGCGGGGCGGGATGAGCAGTTCTTC. This gives the protein CASTLRAGRDEQFF.

The chain recombines TRBV25-1 with TRBJ1-5, with D possibly matching TRBD1 (5 bases). CDR1 and CDR2 (germline): MGHDK, SYGVNS. There are 14 residues in the CDR3. V lost 4 bases, J lost 0 bases, and 7 bases lay in between. CDR3 DNA sequence: TGTGCCAGCAGTGTGGGACGTAGCAATCAGCCCCAGCATTTT. Protein: CASSVGRSNQPQHF.

This chain connects TRBV11-2 to TRBJ2-5, with D perhaps matching TRBD1 (5 bases). The CDR3 covers 15 residues. Per the germline V gene, CDR1 is SGHAT and CDR2 is FQNNGV. V lost 0 bases and J 2 bases, leaving 10 bases between the germline ends. DNA of the CDR3: TGTGCCAGCAGCTTAGAGAGTCGGACACAAGAGACCCAGTACTTC. This gives the protein CASSLESRTQETQYF.

The chain is built from TRBV9 and TRBJ2-7, with D possibly matching TRBD1 (6 bases). V lost 2 bases and J 5 bases, leaving 20 bases between the germline ends. The CDR3 runs 16 residues. Looked up from germline, CDR1 is SGDLS and CDR2 is YYNGEE. CDR3 residues: CASSVYTGSLSDEQYF. In nucleotides, the CDR3 is TGTGCCAGCAGCGTTTACACAGGGAGCCTTTCTGACGAGCAGTACTTC.

This chain links TRBV9 with TRBJ2-5; 7 positions match TRBD2. Unmatched junction bases numbered 9, after V lost 2 bases and J lost 5 bases. Germline CDR1 SGDLS, CDR2 YYNGEE. The CDR3 is 15 residues long. CDR3 bases: TGTGCCAGCAGCGTTACGGGACTAAGTGGGGAGACCCAGTACTTC. Translation: CASSVTGLSGETQYF.

With regard to this clone: Sequence at one end of the junction differs from germline and may be a read error. The rearrangement uses TRBV7-9 and TRBJ1-3; a possible D gene is TRBD1 (5 bases). This CDR3 contains 16 residues. Germline V CDR1 and CDR2: SEHNR, FQNEAQ (reference sequence). The CDR3 loop reads CASSPTGTLAGNTIYF. Written as DNA, the CDR3 is TGTGCCAGCAGCCCGACCGGGACTCTTGCTGGGAACACCATATATTTT.

This clone was seen a few times. In the same sample, other DNA sequences code for this CDR3. The CDR3, as DNA: TGTGCCAGCAGCCCGGACAGCACAGATACGCAGTATTTT. Encoded protein: CASSPDSTDTQYF. This sequence joins TRBV13 and TRBJ2-3; D remains ambiguous. With 5 bases removed from V and 0 bases from J, the gap between germline ends came to 6 bases. The CDR3 has 13 residues. Germline lookup yields CDR1 PRHDT and CDR2 FYEKMQ (reference sequence).

In DNA, the CDR3 is TGTGCCAGCAGCTTAGCGATCGTGGGGGCTAACTATGGCTACACCTTC. This translates into CASSLAIVGANYGYTF. The V gene is TRBV7-9, the J gene TRBJ1-2; maybe TRBD1 (5 bases). V was clipped by 0 bases and J by 0 bases, with 11 bases between them. The CDR3 spans 16 residues. Per the germline V gene, CDR1 is SEHNR and CDR2 is FQNEAQ (reference sequence).

The chain joins TRBV28 to TRBJ1-1; possibly TRBD1 for D (5 bases). Deletions cut 2 bases from V and 1 base from J, with 8 bases between. Per germline, CDR1 MDHEN and CDR2 SYDVKM. This CDR3 contains 14 residues. This chain's CDR3 is CASSLLQENTEAFF. The CDR3 DNA reads as TGTGCCAGCAGTTTACTACAGGAGAACACTGAAGCTTTCTTT. The variable domain in full, with the rest retrieved from reference TRBV28 and TRBJ1-1, is DVKVTQSSRYLVKRTGEKVFLECVQDMDHENMFWYRQDPGLGLRLIYFSYDVKMKEKGDIPEGYSVSREKKERFSLILESASTNQTSMYLCASSLLQENTEAFFGQGTRLTVV.

The chain carries TRBV5-1 and TRBJ1-1, with 7 bases fitting TRBD1. CDR1 is SGHRS and CDR2 is YFSETQ in the germline V gene. The V segment lost 4 bases and the J segment 2 bases; nucleotides outside the gene matches: 11. CDR3 size: 16 residues. The CDR3 DNA follows: TGCGCCAGCAGCCCGCGACAGGGAAGGAAAAACACTGAAGCTTTCTTT. Protein sequence: CASSPRQGRKNTEAFF.

This sequence joins TRBV27 and TRBJ2-2, with D perhaps matching TRBD1 or TRBD2 (5 bases each). The CDR3 has 14 amino acids. The V and J ends lost 3 bases and 4 bases respectively, with 9 bases between them. CDR1 and CDR2 (germline): MNHEY, SMNVEV (reference sequence). The CDR3 spells CASSFGTLTGELFF. DNA for the CDR3: TGTGCCAGCAGTTTCGGGACCCTCACCGGGGAGCTGTTTTTT.

The V and J genes are TRBV29-1 and TRBJ1-5; D unclear. The V gene's germline CDR1 is SQVTM and CDR2 ANQGSEA. Trimming took 6 bases from V and 5 from J, leaving 23 bases between them. The CDR3 contains 16 residues. The CDR3: CSVDPTDTDTYQPQHF. For the CDR3, the DNA is TGCAGCGTCGACCCCACTGATACAGATACCTATCAGCCCCAGCATTTT.